These T cell receptor beta chains were read from a single sample in a study of cytomegalovirus exposure and HLA in healthy donors. The assay was immunoSEQ multiplex PCR, and TCRdb's table has in-frame clones only and misses some. This sample has around 60,000 clones; roughly nine tenths occur once, and the top ten carry about 1%. Sequencing used PBMCs. The receptors originated from a man aged 18 to 29 in good health and CMV-seronegative. Both conserved end residues are part of each CDR3. Fields, in order: D gene, V gene, J gene, clone size, CDR3 protein, CDR3 DNA. D genes are given only for firm matches. Size values are once, few and many counts, or a class for expanded clones, and some rows have none.

d_gene: NA; v_gene: TRBV7-2; j_gene: TRBJ2-1; abundance: few; CDR3aa: CASSFAPFNEQFF; CDR3nt: TGTGCCAGCAGCTTTGCGCCCTTCAATGAGCAGTTCTTC
d_gene: NA; v_gene: TRBV19; j_gene: TRBJ2-7; abundance: NA; CDR3aa: CASSRTRELHYEQYF; CDR3nt: TGTGCCAGTAGTAGGACACGCGAACTCCACTACGAGCAGTACTTC
d_gene: NA; v_gene: TRBV28; j_gene: TRBJ1-5; abundance: NA; CDR3aa: CASSLRGGVQPQHF; CDR3nt: TGTGCCAGCAGTTTAAGGGGGGGCGTTCAGCCCCAGCATTTT
d_gene: NA; v_gene: TRBV15; j_gene: TRBJ2-1; abundance: NA; CDR3aa: CATSSRRGTYNEQFF; CDR3nt: TGTGCCACCAGCAGTAGACGCGGTACCTACAATGAGCAGTTCTTC
d_gene: NA; v_gene: TRBV4-3; j_gene: TRBJ2-1; abundance: NA; CDR3aa: CASAQAGSSYNEQFF; CDR3nt: TGCGCCAGCGCCCAGGCGGGAAGCTCCTACAATGAGCAGTTCTTC
d_gene: NA; v_gene: TRBV5-6; j_gene: TRBJ2-5; abundance: NA; CDR3aa: CASSPRVKVGETQYF; CDR3nt: TGTGCCAGCAGCCCCAGGGTCAAGGTCGGGGAGACCCAGTACTTC
d_gene: TRBD2; v_gene: TRBV10-3; j_gene: TRBJ2-3; abundance: NA; CDR3aa: CAISDPTSGGWYTDTQYF; CDR3nt: TGTGCCATCAGTGACCCTACTAGCGGGGGTTGGTACACAGATACGCAGTATTTT
d_gene: NA; v_gene: TRBV4-3; j_gene: TRBJ2-1; abundance: NA; CDR3aa: CASSQDRDTYNEQFF; CDR3nt: TGCGCCAGCAGCCAAGATCGTGACACTTACAATGAGCAGTTCTTC
d_gene: TRBD2; v_gene: TRBV29-1; j_gene: TRBJ2-3; abundance: NA; CDR3aa: CSVSGGGAGAPDTQYF; CDR3nt: TGCAGCGTGAGCGGGGGGGGAGCGGGAGCCCCAGATACGCAGTATTTT
d_gene: NA; v_gene: TRBV10-3; j_gene: TRBJ2-1; abundance: NA; CDR3aa: CAISESLAYNEQFF; CDR3nt: TGTGCCATCAGTGAGTCCCTAGCTTACAATGAGCAGTTCTTC
d_gene: TRBD1; v_gene: TRBV2; j_gene: TRBJ1-5; abundance: NA; CDR3aa: CASSEAGQGNENQPQHF; CDR3nt: TGTGCCAGCAGTGAAGCGGGACAGGGGAACGAGAATCAGCCCCAGCATTTT
d_gene: TRBD2; v_gene: TRBV4-1; j_gene: TRBJ2-7; abundance: once; CDR3aa: CASSQGIAGSYEQYF; CDR3nt: TGCGCCAGCAGCCAAGGGATAGCGGGCTCCTACGAGCAGTACTTC
d_gene: NA; v_gene: TRBV7-2; j_gene: TRBJ1-1; abundance: NA; CDR3aa: CASSLGPENTEAFF; CDR3nt: TGTGCCAGCAGCTTAGGGCCAGAGAACACTGAAGCTTTCTTT
d_gene: TRBD1; v_gene: TRBV29-1; j_gene: TRBJ2-7; abundance: NA; CDR3aa: CSVGQGVGEQYF; CDR3nt: TGCAGCGTTGGACAGGGGGTTGGCGAGCAGTACTTC
d_gene: NA; v_gene: TRBV2; j_gene: TRBJ2-7; abundance: NA; CDR3aa: CASTFQGSYEQYF; CDR3nt: TGTGCCAGCACCTTTCAGGGATCATACGAGCAGTACTTC
d_gene: NA; v_gene: TRBV6-1; j_gene: TRBJ2-7; abundance: NA; CDR3aa: CASSENQGVTYEQYF; CDR3nt: TGTGCCAGCAGTGAAAACCAGGGTGTCACCTACGAGCAGTACTTC
d_gene: NA; v_gene: TRBV7-9; j_gene: TRBJ1-5; abundance: NA; CDR3aa: CASSQGNQPQHF; CDR3nt: TGTGCCAGCAGCCAGGGGAATCAGCCCCAGCATTTT
d_gene: NA; v_gene: TRBV28; j_gene: TRBJ2-1; abundance: NA; CDR3aa: CASSPPSYNEQFF; CDR3nt: TGTGCCAGCAGCCCCCCCAGCTACAATGAGCAGTTCTTC
d_gene: NA; v_gene: TRBV10-3; j_gene: TRBJ1-1; abundance: NA; CDR3aa: CAISEPPEGMYDTEAFF; CDR3nt: TGTGCCATCAGTGAGCCTCCGGAGGGAATGTACGACACTGAAGCTTTCTTT
d_gene: NA; v_gene: TRBV29-1; j_gene: TRBJ2-7; abundance: NA; CDR3aa: CSVKFESPSYEQYF; CDR3nt: TGCAGCGTAAAATTCGAGTCCCCTTCCTACGAGCAGTACTTC
d_gene: NA; v_gene: TRBV28; j_gene: TRBJ2-1; abundance: NA; CDR3aa: CASSFKSGQFF; CDR3nt: TGTGCCAGCAGTTTTAAATCCGGGCAGTTCTTC
d_gene: TRBD1; v_gene: TRBV6-5; j_gene: TRBJ1-2; abundance: NA; CDR3aa: CASSSRTGAYGYTF; CDR3nt: TGTGCCAGCAGTTCACGGACAGGGGCGTATGGCTACACCTTC
d_gene: NA; v_gene: TRBV4-1; j_gene: TRBJ1-2; abundance: NA; CDR3aa: CASSQDAQGYTF; CDR3nt: TGCGCCAGCAGCCAAGATGCACAGGGCTACACCTTC
d_gene: NA; v_gene: TRBV9; j_gene: TRBJ2-1; abundance: NA; CDR3aa: CASSVGLANEQFF; CDR3nt: TGTGCCAGCAGCGTAGGTCTAGCCAATGAGCAGTTCTTC
d_gene: NA; v_gene: TRBV6-6; j_gene: TRBJ2-7; abundance: NA; CDR3aa: CASSYSRTDPYEQYF; CDR3nt: TGTGCCAGCAGTTACTCGAGGACAGATCCTTACGAGCAGTACTTC
d_gene: TRBD1; v_gene: TRBV19; j_gene: TRBJ2-5; abundance: NA; CDR3aa: CASRGQGATQYF; CDR3nt: TGTGCCAGTAGAGGACAGGGGGCGACCCAGTACTTC
d_gene: TRBD1; v_gene: TRBV11-3; j_gene: TRBJ2-7; abundance: NA; CDR3aa: CASSLASTGPEQYF; CDR3nt: TGTGCCAGCAGCTTAGCGTCGACAGGGCCCGAGCAGTACTTC
d_gene: NA; v_gene: TRBV2; j_gene: TRBJ1-2; abundance: NA; CDR3aa: CASSAGSQGMGGYTF; CDR3nt: TGTGCCAGCAGTGCGGGCAGTCAGGGAATGGGGGGCTACACCTTC
d_gene: TRBD2; v_gene: TRBV29-1; j_gene: TRBJ2-1; abundance: NA; CDR3aa: CSVDRTSGYNEQFF; CDR3nt: TGCAGCGTTGATCGGACTAGCGGATACAATGAGCAGTTCTTC
d_gene: TRBD1; v_gene: TRBV30; j_gene: TRBJ1-2; abundance: NA; CDR3aa: CASRDRGLGNYGYTF; CDR3nt: TGTGCCTCCAGAGACAGGGGGCTGGGTAACTATGGCTACACCTTC
d_gene: NA; v_gene: TRBV11-2; j_gene: TRBJ1-3; abundance: NA; CDR3aa: CASSLSGRVVLF; CDR3nt: TGTGCCAGCAGCTTGAGCGGTAGGGTGGTCCTGTTT
d_gene: TRBD1; v_gene: TRBV5-1; j_gene: TRBJ1-5; abundance: NA; CDR3aa: CASSLAGQNTQPQHF; CDR3nt: TGCGCCAGCAGCTTGGCGGGACAGAATACTCAGCCCCAGCATTTT
d_gene: NA; v_gene: TRBV4-1; j_gene: TRBJ2-3; abundance: NA; CDR3aa: CASSSVQSVGDTQYF; CDR3nt: TGCGCCAGCAGCAGCGTCCAGAGCGTTGGGGATACGCAGTATTTT
d_gene: TRBD1; v_gene: TRBV5-5; j_gene: TRBJ2-7; abundance: NA; CDR3aa: CASSLLSGTGLHEQYF; CDR3nt: TGTGCCAGCAGCTTGTTGAGCGGGACAGGGCTCCACGAGCAGTACTTC
d_gene: TRBD2; v_gene: TRBV9; j_gene: TRBJ2-1; abundance: NA; CDR3aa: CASSVSLGVAGGPDEQFF; CDR3nt: TGTGCCAGCAGCGTATCTCTCGGGGTGGCGGGAGGGCCGGATGAGCAGTTCTTC
d_gene: NA; v_gene: TRBV19; j_gene: TRBJ2-7; abundance: NA; CDR3aa: CASSGGRTSYEQYF; CDR3nt: TGTGCCAGTTCAGGAGGGAGAACCTCCTACGAGCAGTACTTC
d_gene: NA; v_gene: TRBV2; j_gene: TRBJ2-6; abundance: NA; CDR3aa: CASNRVFGANVLTF; CDR3nt: TGTGCCAGCAACCGGGTGTTTGGGGCCAACGTCCTGACTTTC
d_gene: TRBD2; v_gene: TRBV5-1; j_gene: TRBJ2-5; abundance: NA; CDR3aa: CASSSGLGGLGTQYF; CDR3nt: TGCGCCAGCAGCTCGGGACTGGGAGGGCTGGGGACCCAGTACTTC
d_gene: TRBD1; v_gene: TRBV7-3; j_gene: TRBJ1-1; abundance: NA; CDR3aa: CASSPGGTGGITEAFF; CDR3nt: TGTGCCAGCAGCCCAGGAGGGACAGGGGGCATCACTGAAGCTTTCTTT
d_gene: TRBD2; v_gene: TRBV28; j_gene: TRBJ2-7; abundance: NA; CDR3aa: CASSPLAEPSYEQYF; CDR3nt: TGTGCCAGCAGTCCACTAGCGGAGCCTTCCTACGAGCAGTACTTC
d_gene: TRBD2; v_gene: TRBV6-1; j_gene: TRBJ2-3; abundance: NA; CDR3aa: CASSVGGSTDTQYF; CDR3nt: TGTGCCAGCAGTGTGGGGGGGAGCACAGATACGCAGTATTTT
d_gene: NA; v_gene: TRBV6-6; j_gene: TRBJ2-1; abundance: NA; CDR3aa: CASSLMTDNEQFF; CDR3nt: TGTGCCAGCAGTTTGATGACTGACAATGAGCAGTTCTTC
d_gene: NA; v_gene: TRBV28; j_gene: TRBJ2-3; abundance: NA; CDR3aa: CASSLWQGASTDTQYF; CDR3nt: TGTGCCAGCAGTTTATGGCAGGGCGCTAGCACAGATACGCAGTATTTT
d_gene: NA; v_gene: TRBV18; j_gene: TRBJ2-7; abundance: NA; CDR3aa: CASSRGKAEQYF; CDR3nt: TGTGCCAGCTCCCGGGGGAAGGCGGAGCAGTACTTC
d_gene: NA; v_gene: TRBV13; j_gene: TRBJ1-5; abundance: NA; CDR3aa: CASSHPSDRDSNQPQHF; CDR3nt: TGTGCCAGCAGCCATCCATCGGACAGAGATAGCAATCAGCCCCAGCATTTT
d_gene: NA; v_gene: TRBV6-1; j_gene: TRBJ2-5; abundance: NA; CDR3aa: CASSGPGEETQYF; CDR3nt: TGTGCCAGCAGTGGTCCAGGGGAAGAGACCCAGTACTTC
d_gene: NA; v_gene: TRBV11-2; j_gene: TRBJ2-1; abundance: NA; CDR3aa: CASSLSLSSYNEQFF; CDR3nt: TGTGCCAGCAGCTTATCCCTAAGCTCCTACAATGAGCAGTTCTTC